The 27 T cell receptor beta chains listed next were all sequenced from one sample in a study of cytotoxic CD8 clonotypes in ibrutinib-treated CLL. The repertoire was sequenced with immunoSEQ multiplex PCR; TCRdb's copy has only in-frame clones and lacks some. Of around 310,000 clones in the sample, approximately 80% were seen once. The starting material was PBMCs, obtained before ibrutinib treatment. All receptors derive from a human donor with chronic lymphocytic leukemia.

The chain couples TRBV4-2 to TRBJ2-7, with 9 bases aligning to TRBD2. This CDR3 is built from 15 residues. The ends lost 1 base at V and 2 bases at J; junction bases unmatched: 3. Per the germline V gene, CDR1 is LGHNA and CDR2 is YNFKEQ. CDR3 nucleotide sequence: TGTGCCAGCAGCCAAGTTGTAGCGGGAGCCTACGAGCAGTACTTC. It yields the protein CASSQVVAGAYEQYF.

This chain connects TRBV29-1 to TRBJ1-1; 11 positions match TRBD1. Germline loops: CDR1 SQVTM, CDR2 ANQGSEA. The junction had 7 bases not matched to a gene; V was cut back by 4 bases and J by 3 bases. The CDR3 totals 15 residues. For the CDR3, the DNA is TGCAGCGTTGTTGGGACAGGGGGATGGGACACTGAAGCTTTCTTT. Translated, it gives CSVVGTGGWDTEAFF.

About this clone itself: An end of the junction does not agree with germline; a read error may underlie this. The J gene is TRBJ2-7, the V gene TRBV16; a possible D gene is TRBD2 (6 bases). The CDR3 has 12 amino acids. The V gene's germline CDR1 is KGHSY and CDR2 FQNENV. The CDR3 loop is CASRRTRGSLDF. The CDR3 DNA is TGTGCCAGCAGAAGAACTCGGGGGAGCTTAGACTTC.

The gene calls are TRBV2 and TRBJ1-1, with 8 positions matching TRBD1. The CDR3 runs to 14 residues. Germline loops: CDR1 SNHLY, CDR2 FYNNEI. V gave up 6 bases and J gave up 4 bases; unmatched junction bases: 7. CDR3 protein: CASSYTGGSTEAFF. The CDR3 nucleotides read TGTGCCAGCAGCTATACAGGGGGGAGCACTGAAGCTTTCTTT.

The chain recombines TRBV2 with TRBJ2-5, with D possibly matching TRBD1 (6 bases). Germline loops: CDR1 SNHLY, CDR2 FYNNEI. V gave up 6 bases and J gave up 4 bases, with 12 bases separating them. This CDR3 has 13 residues. As DNA, the CDR3 is TGTGCCAGCAGCGGACAGCTAGGAGAGACCCAGTACTTC. Amino acid sequence: CASSGQLGETQYF. Combining the CDR3 with reference TRBV2 and TRBJ2-5 gives the whole variable domain EPEVTQTPSHQVTQMGQEVILRCVPISNHLYFYWYRQILGQKVEFLVSFYNNEISEKSEIFDDQFSVERPDGSNFTLKIRSTKLEDSAMYFCASSGQLGETQYFGPGTRLLVL.

This CDR3 is CASSPGLAGEETQYF. The CDR3 DNA is TGCGCCAGCAGCCCAGGACTAGCGGGAGAAGAGACCCAGTACTTC. The J gene is TRBJ2-5, the V gene TRBV5-1; 13 bases agree with TRBD2. Trimming cost V 4 bases and J 3 bases; bases outside gene matches: 3. CDR1 and CDR2 from the germline V gene are SGHRS and YFSETQ. CDR3 size: 15 residues.

The rearrangement joins TRBV10-1 to TRBJ1-5; 7 nucleotides align to TRBD1. Germline CDR1 reads WNHNN; CDR2 reads SYGVQD (reference sequence). V dropped 0 bases and J dropped 1; count of bases not matched to a gene: 12. The length of the CDR3 is 19 residues. CDR3 in amino acids: CASSESIMVKTGSNQPQHF. In nucleotides, the CDR3 is TGCGCCAGCAGTGAGTCAATAATGGTAAAGACAGGGAGCAATCAGCCCCAGCATTTT.

The table lists this clone with a few counts. The genes are TRBV7-2 and TRBJ1-3, with TRBD1 matching 9 bases. From germline, CDR1 is SGHTA and CDR2 FQGNSA. The CDR3 is made up of 15 amino acids. J was trimmed by 1 base and V by 5 bases; bases with no gene match: 3. CDR3: CASSAGTGSGNTIYF. In DNA, the CDR3 is TGTGCCAGCAGCGCAGGGACAGGGTCTGGAAACACCATATATTTT.

This clone showed up just once. The chain uses TRBV5-1 and TRBJ2-2; tentatively, D is TRBD1 or TRBD2 (5 bases each). V lost 4 bases and J 8 bases, leaving 18 bases between the germline ends. The CDR3 runs to 15 residues. Germline assignment: CDR1 SGHRS and CDR2 YFSETQ. The CDR3, as DNA: TGCGCCAGCAGCACCCGACCCGGGACCATTGGGGAGCTGTTTTTT. Protein: CASSTRPGTIGELFF.

The CDR3: CASSLGSGGDQLAKNIQYF. The DNA for the CDR3 is TGTGCCAGCAGCTTAGGGAGCGGGGGCGATCAACTAGCCAAAAACATTCAGTACTTC. The chain uses TRBV7-9 and TRBJ2-4, with 8 bases aligning to TRBD2. Trimming took 1 base from V and 0 from J; bases not matched to a gene: 11. The CDR3 is 19 amino acids. The germline V gene has CDR1 SEHNR and CDR2 FQNEAQ (reference sequence).

CDR3 in amino acids: CASSPNPGLAGGVEQFF. The CDR3 bases are TGTGCCAGCTCACCGAACCCCGGACTAGCGGGAGGTGTTGAGCAGTTCTTC. This chain joins TRBV18 and TRBJ2-1, with 14 positions matching TRBD2. The CDR3 is made up of 17 amino acids. Germline V gene lookup returns CDR1 KGHSH and CDR2 LQKENI. Germline trimming cut 3 bases from V and 9 bases from J; bases unmatched to any gene: 10.

The CDR3 loop is CASSFIGGRATYQETQYF. The CDR3 nucleotides are TGTGCCAGCAGCTTTATTGGCGGGAGGGCGACGTACCAAGAGACCCAGTACTTC. This chain uses TRBV5-7 with TRBJ2-5, with 9 bases fitting TRBD2. TRBV5-7 is placed among ORFs of uncertain function. This CDR3 comprises 18 residues. V was pared by 2 bases and J by 0 bases, with 11 bases of the junction left unmatched.

CDR3: CASTVITSANEQFF. Written as DNA, the CDR3 is TGTGCCAGCACCGTGATCACTAGCGCAAATGAGCAGTTCTTC. This rearrangement joins TRBV9 to TRBJ2-1; TRBD2 matches at 7 bases. V shed 6 bases and J 7 bases; nucleotides not matched to a gene: 10. This CDR3 has 14 residues. CDR1 is SGDLS and CDR2 is YYNGEE in the germline V gene.

J is TRBJ2-7 and V is TRBV2; D is unclear. Germline lookup yields CDR1 SNHLY and CDR2 FYNNEI. Trimming removed 5 bases at V and 5 bases at J, with 16 bases between. This CDR3 contains 14 residues. The CDR3 protein is CASSFLRARDEQYF. In nucleotides, the CDR3 is TGTGCCAGCAGTTTTCTACGGGCTCGTGACGAGCAGTACTTC.

The chain links TRBV9 to TRBJ2-1; TRBD2 aligns across 12 bases. Germline V gene lookup returns CDR1 SGDLS and CDR2 YYNGEE. The CDR3 extends over 16 amino acids. Trimming removed 0 bases from V and 10 bases from J; junction bases left unmatched: 8. The CDR3 DNA is TGTGCCAGCAGCGTAGACCCTAGCGGGAGGGGGGCGGAGCAGTTCTTC. It is translated as CASSVDPSGRGAEQFF.

V usage is TRBV5-1 and J usage is TRBJ2-7; TRBD1 agrees at 10 bases. The CDR3 has 14 residues. Trimming took 4 bases from V and 1 from J; bases not matched to a gene: 2. CDR1 and CDR2 from the germline V gene are SGHRS and YFSETQ. The chain's CDR3 is CASSAGQGSYEQYF. DNA of the CDR3: TGCGCCAGCAGCGCGGGACAGGGGTCCTACGAGCAGTACTTC.

This clone occurred a few times. The CDR3 DNA is TGTGCCAGCAGTTCCCCGGGCGAAAAACTGTTTTTT. Protein product: CASSSPGEKLFF. The chain links TRBV27 to TRBJ1-4; D gene unclear. Germline V lookup: CDR1 MNHEY, CDR2 SMNVEV (reference sequence). The germline V and J ends were trimmed by 4 bases and 8 bases, with 8 bases remaining between them. The CDR3 sequence is 12 residues long.

The chain couples TRBV6-5 to TRBJ1-2; 10 bases match TRBD1. The CDR3 has 15 residues. J gave up 3 bases and V 5 bases, and 6 bases lay outside the gene matches. Germline CDR1 MNHEY, CDR2 SVGAGI. CDR3 residues: CASSNPTGGHYGYTF. The CDR3 region has the DNA TGTGCCAGCAGTAACCCGACAGGGGGCCACTATGGCTACACCTTC.

This sequence joins TRBV7-8 and TRBJ2-1; D is ambiguous. The CDR3 contains 15 residues. Germline lookup yields CDR1 SGHVS and CDR2 FQNEAQ. The V gene lost 4 bases and the J gene lost 2 bases, with 12 bases spanning the gap. The CDR3 region is CASSYAWDPYNEQFF. CDR3 DNA sequence: TGTGCCAGCAGCTACGCGTGGGATCCCTACAATGAGCAGTTCTTC. Full variable domain (outside the CDR3, taken from reference TRBV7-8 and TRBJ2-1): GAGVSQSPRYKVAKRGQDVALRCDPISGHVSLFWYQQALGQGPEFLTYFQNEAQLDKSGLPSDRFFAERPEGSVSTLKIQRTQQEDSAVYLCASSYAWDPYNEQFFGPGTRLTVL.

The chain couples TRBV28 to TRBJ1-2, with TRBD1 identical over 7 bases. The CDR3 covers 15 residues. The V gene's germline CDR1 is MDHEN and CDR2 SYDVKM. V dropped 3 bases and J dropped 4; count of bases not matched to a gene: 8. The CDR3 here is CASSLERQGPYGYTF. The CDR3 DNA reads TGTGCCAGCAGTTTGGAGAGACAGGGCCCCTATGGCTACACCTTC.

The CDR3 spells CASSLVREKGQPQHF. CDR3 nucleotide sequence: TGCGCCAGCAGCTTGGTCAGGGAAAAAGGTCAGCCCCAGCATTTT. The chain joins TRBV5-1 to TRBJ1-5; D might be TRBD1 (5 bases). Germline V lookup: CDR1 SGHRS, CDR2 YFSETQ. V shed 0 bases and J shed 6 bases, with 13 bases lying between them. The CDR3 spans 15 residues.

V is TRBV4-1 and J is TRBJ2-7, with D perhaps TRBD1 (8 bases). From germline, CDR1 is MGHRA and CDR2 YSYEKL. The CDR3 totals 17 residues. Trimming removed 0 bases at V and 0 bases at J, with 15 bases between. CDR3 sequence reads: CASSQEGGTGVSYEQYF. CDR3 DNA sequence: TGCGCCAGCAGCCAAGAGGGAGGGACAGGAGTCTCCTACGAGCAGTACTTC.

This clone was observed once. This sequence joins TRBV9 and TRBJ1-1; TRBD1 matches at 8 bases. This CDR3 contains 13 residues. V dropped 3 bases and J dropped 9; count of bases not matched to a gene: 7. In germline, CDR1 is SGDLS, CDR2 YYNGEE. Written as DNA, the CDR3 is TGTGCCAGCAGCGAGAGGAGGACAGGGAAAGCTTTCTTT. It codes for CASSERRTGKAFF.

The J gene is TRBJ2-3, the V gene TRBV27; no clear D. Germline loops: CDR1 MNHEY, CDR2 SMNVEV (reference sequence). This CDR3 contains 13 residues. The ends were cut back, 6 bases at V and 1 base at J, with 8 bases in the middle. CDR3 DNA sequence: TGTGCCAGCAGCCATAGCCGCACAGATACGCAGTATTTT. Protein sequence: CASSHSRTDTQYF.

The chain recombines TRBV4-2 with TRBJ1-5; 8 bases fit TRBD1. The CDR3 sequence is 15 residues long. Germline V gene data show CDR1 as LGHNA and CDR2 as YNFKEQ. V was pared by 5 bases and J by 8 bases, with 11 bases of the junction left unmatched. The DNA for the CDR3 is TGTGCCAGCAGCGGGGGGGACAGGAGGTTAGAGCCCCAGCATTTT. As protein: CASSGGDRRLEPQHF.

The V and J genes are TRBV27 and TRBJ1-2; tentative D call: TRBD1 (6 bases). The V gene's germline CDR1 is MNHEY and CDR2 SMNVEV (reference sequence). This CDR3 is built from 15 residues. Trimming took off 0 bases at V and 4 bases at J, with 12 bases between the two ends. In DNA, the CDR3 is TGTGCCAGCAGTTTATCCCGGACAGAAGTCTATGGCTACACCTTC. Residues: CASSLSRTEVYGYTF.

The chain is built from TRBV9 and TRBJ2-7; 8 bases match TRBD1. Germline CDR1 reads SGDLS; CDR2 reads YYNGEE. The CDR3 consists of 15 residues. The V and J ends lost 0 bases and 4 bases, in that order; junction bases with no gene match: 6. The CDR3 sequence: CASSVGTGKLYEQYF. The CDR3 region has the DNA TGTGCCAGCAGCGTAGGGACAGGGAAACTTTACGAGCAGTACTTC.